A selection of T cell receptor beta chains follows, all from one sample in a study of T cell responses to AZD1222 COVID-19 vaccine. The repertoire was sequenced with immunoSEQ multiplex PCR; TCRdb's copy has only in-frame clones and lacks some. Of about 140,000 clones listed, around 94% are singletons. Here the sequenced sample was peripheral blood, taken after recovery from COVID-19. The receptors stem from an adult who had recovered from COVID-19. Each CDR3 is given without its conserved first and last residue.

J gene | V gene | CDR3 protein
TRBJ2-2 | TRBV4-1 | ASSHPGAGRNTGELF
TRBJ2-1 | TRBV6-5 | ASSRDRVGEQF
TRBJ2-7 | TRBV4-1 | ASSQDTPPGTYEQY
TRBJ1-2 | TRBV10-3 | AISEIQDRVDGYT
TRBJ2-1 | TRBV3-1/TRBV3-2 | ASSQSVAGNEQF
TRBJ1-2 | TRBV27 | ASSPGQRLTPYGYT
TRBJ1-5 | TRBV5-4 | ASSLDNQPQH
TRBJ2-2 | TRBV5-4 | ASNPPGANTGELF
TRBJ1-1 | TRBV27 | ASSTAGTGPTEAF
TRBJ1-4 | TRBV18 | ASSPRADVELF
TRBJ2-1 | TRBV2 | ASSEKALPNEQF
TRBJ2-1 | TRBV6-5 | ASSKLGPPYNEQF
TRBJ2-7 | TRBV30 | AWEGWSYEQY
TRBJ1-4 | TRBV2 | ASSETRLNEKLF
TRBJ1-5 | TRBV6-1 | ASSEVTTGGQPQH
TRBJ1-3 | TRBV27 | ASSLDSRNTIY
TRBJ2-1 | TRBV9 | ASSVNMILNEQF
TRBJ1-6 | TRBV2 | ASSDDRDSSYNSPLH
TRBJ1-5 | TRBV2 | ASSGAHGIRNQPQH
TRBJ2-2 | TRBV19 | ASSLLAGVPGTGELF
TRBJ2-5 | TRBV9 | ASSGSGRPEETQY
TRBJ2-1 | TRBV10-1 | ASSEFSSGGYNEQF
TRBJ1-1 | TRBV28 | ASSLENTEAF
TRBJ2-3 | TRBV5-1 | ASRREGPSTDTQY
TRBJ2-1 | TRBV28 | ASSIDRSEQF
TRBJ1-2 | TRBV30 | AWTRGDDGYT
TRBJ1-1 | TRBV4-1 | ASSRNAGTGTEAF
TRBJ1-5 | TRBV19 | ASSIEMGQPQH
TRBJ1-6 | TRBV6-4 | ASSPFGQGDNSPLH
TRBJ1-5 | TRBV28 | ASSLTGYRH
TRBJ2-2 | TRBV11-2 | ASSPQVSNTGELF
TRBJ2-1 | TRBV9 | ASSVDPGGSYNEQF
TRBJ2-5 | TRBV3-1/TRBV3-2 | ASSQGGQARRGFQY
TRBJ1-1 | TRBV7-9 | ASSPRDLNTEAF
TRBJ1-5 | TRBV6-5 | ASSYRQGYQPQH
TRBJ2-3 | TRBV11-2 | ASSLVPVRLLAETDTQY